This TCR beta chain was identified in a study of T-cell memory formation after mild COVID-19. Study-wide context: Largely donor-specific TCR clusters were found.

This clonotype was observed a few times. No antigen is known for it. TCRdb re-called the 5' RACE reads with MiXCR, one entry per CDR3 protein. The table has 300,000 to 400,000 distinct CDR3 sequences, approximately 13% seen once. General study points: The appearance of some responding clones in pre-infection memory suggested that cross-reactive memory joined. CD4+ bias marked clones expanding day 15 to 37, unlike balanced contracting clones.

Germline CDR1 and CDR2: MDHEN and SYDVKM. Trimming pared 5 bases from V and 6 bases from J, leaving 8 bases between. The CDR3 loop spans 13 amino acids. This sequence originates from a man aged 18-30 years who had mild COVID-19 (a few samples of this study predate the infection). Cell type and time point are not known. Sequencing used PBMCs or a T cell subset sorted from them (not recorded which). The chain joins TRBV28 to TRBJ1-6; the D gene is possibly TRBD1 (6 bases). CDR3 in amino acids: CASSKDSNSPLHF. CDR3 in DNA: TGTGCCAGCAGTAAGGACAGTAATTCACCCCTCCACTTT.